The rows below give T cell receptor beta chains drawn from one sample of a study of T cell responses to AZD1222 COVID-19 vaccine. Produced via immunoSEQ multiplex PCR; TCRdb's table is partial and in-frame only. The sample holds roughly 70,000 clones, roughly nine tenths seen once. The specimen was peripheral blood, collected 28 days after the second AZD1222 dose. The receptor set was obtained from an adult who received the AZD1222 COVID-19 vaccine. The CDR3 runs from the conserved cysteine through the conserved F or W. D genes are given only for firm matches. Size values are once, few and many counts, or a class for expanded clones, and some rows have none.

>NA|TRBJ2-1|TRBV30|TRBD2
CAWDRLAGHEQFF
TGTGCCTGGGACAGACTAGCGGGACATGAGCAGTTCTTC
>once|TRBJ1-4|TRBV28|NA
CASSLTQGGNEKLFF
TGTGCCAGCAGCCTGACCCAGGGCGGGAATGAAAAACTGTTTTTT
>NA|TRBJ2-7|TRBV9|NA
CASSVGGQGGEQYF
TGTGCCAGCAGCGTAGGCGGTCAGGGAGGCGAGCAGTACTTC
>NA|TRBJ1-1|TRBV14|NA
CASSQGLETEAFF
TGTGCCAGCAGCCAAGGTTTGGAAACTGAAGCTTTCTTT
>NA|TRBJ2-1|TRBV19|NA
CASSMFSGGSSYNEQFF
TGTGCCAGTAGTATGTTTAGCGGAGGGAGCTCCTACAATGAGCAGTTCTTC
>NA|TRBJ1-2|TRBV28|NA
CASTPDSLGGYTF
TGTGCCAGCACCCCCGACAGTCTCGGTGGCTACACCTTC
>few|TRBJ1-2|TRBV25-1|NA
CASSGTGRGYTF
TGTGCCAGCAGTGGTACAGGGAGAGGCTACACCTTC
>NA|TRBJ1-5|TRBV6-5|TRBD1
CASSDGQGYNQPQHF
TGTGCCAGCAGCGACGGACAGGGGTACAATCAGCCCCAGCATTTT
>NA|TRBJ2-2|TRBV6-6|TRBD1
CASSLGQGAGELFF
TGTGCCAGCAGTTTGGGACAGGGGGCCGGGGAGCTGTTTTTT
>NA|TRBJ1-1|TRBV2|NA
CASSGWGSNTEAFF
TGTGCCAGCAGTGGTTGGGGATCGAACACTGAAGCTTTCTTT
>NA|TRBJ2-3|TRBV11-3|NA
CASSGGRSLNNTDTQYF
TGTGCCAGCTCGGGCGGGCGGTCCTTAAATAACACAGATACGCAGTATTTT
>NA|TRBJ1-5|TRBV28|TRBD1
CAIETGTQPQHF
TGTGCCATAGAGACAGGGACTCAGCCCCAGCATTTT
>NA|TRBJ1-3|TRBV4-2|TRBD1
CASSHTDRGVSGNTIYF
TGTGCCAGCAGCCATACCGACAGGGGGGTCTCTGGAAACACCATATATTTT
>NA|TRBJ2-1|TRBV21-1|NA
CASPGQASPRGYNEQFF
TGTGCCAGCCCGGGACAGGCATCTCCCAGGGGCTACAATGAGCAGTTCTTC
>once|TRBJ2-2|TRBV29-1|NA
CSVEIRQSGELFF
TGCAGCGTTGAGATAAGACAGTCCGGGGAGCTGTTTTTT
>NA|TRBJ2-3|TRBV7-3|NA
CASSPNPGAGTDTQYF
TGTGCCAGCAGCCCCAATCCGGGAGCGGGCACAGATACGCAGTATTTT
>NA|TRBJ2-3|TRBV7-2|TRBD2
CASSQSSGATDTQYF
TGTGCCAGCAGCCAATCTAGCGGGGCCACAGATACGCAGTATTTT
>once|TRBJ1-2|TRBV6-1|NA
CASSEAPQRAYGYTF
TGTGCCAGCAGTGAAGCCCCCCAACGGGCCTATGGCTACACCTTC
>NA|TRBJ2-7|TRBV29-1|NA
CSVGVLQGGEQYF
TGCAGCGTTGGGGTCCTACAAGGGGGCGAGCAGTACTTC
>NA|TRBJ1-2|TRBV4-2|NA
CASSQDGRARGGYTF
TGTGCCAGCAGCCAAGATGGCAGGGCGAGGGGTGGCTACACCTTC
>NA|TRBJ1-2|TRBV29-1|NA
CSVEGLGGYTF
TGCAGCGTTGAAGGGTTGGGTGGCTACACCTTC
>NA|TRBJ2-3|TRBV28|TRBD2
CASKPGPGLAGSTDTQYF
TGTGCCAGCAAACCGGGCCCAGGACTAGCGGGGAGCACAGATACGCAGTATTTT
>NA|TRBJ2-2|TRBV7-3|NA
CASSLYQGAGELFF
TGTGCCAGCAGCTTATATCAGGGAGCCGGGGAGCTGTTTTTT